A single sample is the source of the 16 T cell receptor beta chains below, sequenced in a study of cytomegalovirus exposure and HLA in healthy donors (dated by TCRdb to the late 2010s). The library was built by means of the immunoSEQ multiplex PCR assay. A mixture of 60 forward primers for TCR Vbeta segments and 13 reverse primers for TCR Jbeta segments was used in the multiplex PCR. Held by TCRdb, this immuneACCESS table contains in-frame sequences only and omits some clones. Under half of the omission traces to an unresolved V gene where checked; the cause of the rest is unknown. This sample comprises approximately 130,000 clones, 81% of them detected only once. Roughly 2.2% of the sample rests with the top ten. The sequencing input was PBMCs. Receptors were obtained from a woman in her thirties or forties in good health and CMV-seronegative.

The genes are TRBV30 and TRBJ1-2; 8 positions match TRBD1. CDR1 GTSNPN and CDR2 SVGIG come from the germline V gene (reference sequence). Trimming took 3 bases from V and 4 from J; bases not matched to a gene: 10. CDR3 length: 15 amino acids. CDR3 sequence (DNA): TGTGCCTGGAGCCCCGACAGGGGCTCTTTCTATGGCTACACCTTC. The encoded protein is CAWSPDRGSFYGYTF.

The chain joins TRBV7-2 to TRBJ2-5, with 12 bases fitting TRBD2. CDR1 and CDR2 (germline): SGHTA, FQGNSA. The CDR3 loop spans 15 amino acids. The trim removed 4 bases at V and 4 bases at J, leaving 4 bases unmatched. The CDR3 DNA sequence: TGTGCCAGCAGCTCGCGGACTAGCGGGGTAGAGACCCAGTACTTC. Translated: CASSSRTSGVETQYF.

This sequence joins TRBV7-8 and TRBJ2-7; TRBD1 might be the D (5 bases). Trimming stripped 4 bases from V and 4 bases from J, with 17 bases between. Germline lookup yields CDR1 SGHVS and CDR2 FQNEAQ. This CDR3 is built from 15 residues. Written as DNA, the CDR3 is TGTGCCAGCAGCTCGCGGTCGGCAGGGTTTTACGAGCAGTACTTC. This encodes CASSSRSAGFYEQYF.

The chain joins TRBV7-2 to TRBJ2-6; 13 positions agree with TRBD2. Trimming at V came to 5 bases and at J to 4 bases, leaving 8 bases not matched to a gene. Germline V CDR1 and CDR2: SGHTA, FQGNSA. The length of the CDR3 is 18 residues. The CDR3 loop reads CASSHGLAGVSGANVLTF. The CDR3 region has the DNA TGTGCCAGCAGCCACGGACTAGCGGGAGTTTCGGGGGCCAACGTCCTGACTTTC.

The genes are TRBV5-4 and TRBJ1-2; 8 nucleotides match TRBD1. Trimming removed 4 bases from V and 8 bases from J; junction bases left unmatched: 13. CDR3 length: 15 residues. The germline gives CDR1 SGHNT, CDR2 YYREEE (reference sequence). CDR3: CASSNRDRPLGGYTF. The CDR3 DNA is TGTGCCAGCAGCAACCGGGACAGGCCCCTTGGGGGCTACACCTTC.

The rearrangement links TRBV4-1 to TRBJ2-5; D is ambiguous. The assigned J gene may be wrong: the sequence end matches TRBJ2-7 better. Germline V lookup: CDR1 MGHRA, CDR2 YSYEKL. CDR3 length: 15 amino acids. Here the CDR3 DNA reads TGCGCCAGCAGCCAAGATTTTCCCGGGTCCTACGAGCAGTACTTC. This translates into CASSQDFPGSYEQYF.

This clone was seen a single time. The rearrangement uses TRBV6-6 and TRBJ1-2, with 10 nucleotides matching TRBD1. The CDR3 is made up of 13 amino acids. V lost 8 bases, J lost 5 bases, and 5 bases stayed unmatched. Per the germline V gene, CDR1 is MNHNY and CDR2 is SVGAGI (reference sequence). The CDR3 bases are TGTGCCAGCCGACAGGGGGCACCTTATGGCTACACCTTC. Translating gives CASRQGAPYGYTF.

The gene calls are TRBV30 and TRBJ1-3, with 12 bases matching TRBD1. The J segment lost 4 bases and the V segment lost 2 bases, leaving 9 bases of the junction unmatched. The germline V gene has CDR1 GTSNPN and CDR2 SVGIG (reference sequence). The CDR3 consists of 17 residues. CDR3 protein: CAWSRDRGHWLGNTIYF. In nucleotides, the CDR3 is TGTGCCTGGAGTAGGGACAGGGGGCATTGGCTAGGAAACACCATATATTTT.

This rearrangement joins TRBV18 to TRBJ2-2, with 12 bases matching TRBD1. This CDR3 has 16 residues. Losses at the gene ends were 5 bases for V and 2 bases for J; bases not matched to a gene: 3. CDR1 is KGHSH, CDR2 LQKENI, per germline. Here the CDR3 DNA reads TGTGCCAGCTCATCGGGACAGGGGGCCAACACCGGGGAGCTGTTTTTT. Translation gives CASSSGQGANTGELFF.

The rearrangement joins TRBV28 to TRBJ2-3; 14 bases line up with TRBD2. The V segment lost 6 bases and the J segment 9 bases; nucleotides outside the gene matches: 20. Germline V gene data show CDR1 as MDHEN and CDR2 as SYDVKM. The CDR3 totals 19 residues. The CDR3, as DNA: TGTGCCAGCAGCCCGGGGGTGGGACTAGCGGGAGACCCCCGGAGGACGCAGTATTTT. As protein: CASSPGVGLAGDPRRTQYF.

This sequence joins TRBV18 and TRBJ1-4, with a tentative D call TRBD1 (5 bases). CDR3 length equals 18 residues. Trimming removed 3 bases at V and 0 bases at J, with 17 bases between. Germline CDR1 is KGHSH and CDR2 is LQKENI. CDR3 sequence: CASSPRDFFDATNEKLFF. CDR3 nucleotide sequence: TGTGCCAGCTCACCTCGGGACTTTTTTGATGCAACTAATGAAAAACTGTTTTTT.

The J gene is TRBJ1-5, the V gene TRBV2; tentative D call: TRBD1 (6 bases). Trimming removed 9 bases from V and 0 bases from J, with 15 bases in between. The CDR3 loop spans 15 amino acids. Germline V gene lookup returns CDR1 SNHLY and CDR2 FYNNEI. The CDR3 is CASSRDKYSNQPQHF. For the CDR3, the DNA is TGTGCCAGTAGCCGGGACAAGTATAGCAATCAGCCCCAGCATTTT. The full variable domain, in which reference TRBV2 and TRBJ1-5 provide the parts outside the CDR3, is EPEVTQTPSHQVTQMGQEVILRCVPISNHLYFYWYRQILGQKVEFLVSFYNNEISEKSEIFDDQFSVERPDGSNFTLKIRSTKLEDSAMYFCASSRDKYSNQPQHFGDGTRLSIL.

V is TRBV6-1 and J is TRBJ2-5, with D possibly being TRBD2 (6 bases). CDR1 is MNHNS, CDR2 SASEGT, per germline. The V end lost 1 base, the J end lost 4 bases, and 13 bases lay between the germline ends. This CDR3 is built from 15 residues. The CDR3 DNA reads TGTGCCAGCAGTGAAGAGGAGGGGAGCGGAGAGACCCAGTACTTC. Its translation: CASSEEEGSGETQYF.

This rearrangement joins TRBV7-9 to TRBJ2-7; TRBD1 matches 9 bases. Germline V CDR1 and CDR2: SEHNR, FQNEAQ (reference sequence). CDR3 size: 15 residues. V lost 0 bases to trimming and J lost 5 bases; unmatched junction nucleotides: 5. CDR3 residues: CASSLAGTGFNEQYF. The CDR3 bases are TGTGCCAGCAGCTTAGCCGGGACAGGGTTTAACGAGCAGTACTTC.

This chain uses TRBV11-3 with TRBJ2-5, with a tentative D call TRBD2 (7 bases). V gave up 5 bases and J gave up 5 bases, with 18 bases separating them. This CDR3 comprises 15 residues. Per the germline V gene, CDR1 is SGHNT and CDR2 is YENEEA. The CDR3 here is CASSLSSRGGETQYF. DNA for the CDR3: TGTGCCAGCAGCCTATCCTCCAGGGGAGGGGAGACCCAGTACTTC.

The genes are TRBV7-9 and TRBJ1-4; D not resolved. From germline, CDR1 is SEHNR and CDR2 FQNEAQ (reference sequence). V lost 5 bases and J 5 bases, leaving 6 bases between the germline ends. This CDR3 comprises 12 residues. CDR3 DNA: TGTGCCAGCAGCCAACGGAATGAAAAACTGTTTTTT. It codes for CASSQRNEKLFF.